Listed below are T cell receptor beta chains from one sample, sequenced in a study of spatial heterogeneity in lung cancer. TCRdb re-called the 5' RACE reads through MiXCR, storing one row per CDR3 protein. Seen here are about 26,000 distinct CDR3 sequences, approximately 5.5% observed once, and the top ten hold around 21%. This specimen consisted of PBMCs, obtained at follow-up. These TCRs come from a male donor with early-stage non-small cell lung cancer. Each CDR3 is given with its conserved first and last residue. The D gene is left open where the match is weak. Only part of the rows carry a size: once, few, many, or a class if the clone is expanded.

>TRBJ2-1|.|17|TRBV4-2|many
CASSQGVRTGGRNEQFF
TGTGCCAGCAGCCAAGGGGTTAGGACTGGAGGGAGGAATGAGCAGTTCTTC
>TRBJ1-4|TRBD1|14|TRBV27|many
CASSQDRGGEKLFF
TGTGCCAGCAGTCAGGACAGGGGCGGTGAAAAACTGTTTTTT
>TRBJ2-1|TRBD2|16|TRBV24-1|many
CATSASLAGSYNEQFF
TGTGCCACCAGTGCTTCGCTAGCGGGTTCCTACAATGAGCAGTTCTTC
>TRBJ2-1|.|15|TRBV4-2|many
CASSQDRGSYNEQFF
TGTGCCAGCAGCCAAGATCGAGGCTCCTACAATGAGCAGTTCTTC
>TRBJ1-2|.|17|TRBV27|few
CASSTETSGRANYGYTF
TGTGCCAGCAGTACCGAAACCTCAGGTCGAGCTAACTATGGCTACACCTTC
>TRBJ1-3|.|13|TRBV6-5|few
CASKRSSGNTIYF
TGTGCCAGCAAGAGAAGCTCTGGAAACACCATATATTTT
>TRBJ1-1|.|15|TRBV6-2/TRBV6-3|.
CASRPRRAPGTEAFF
TGTGCCAGCAGACCACGCCGGGCCCCGGGAACTGAAGCTTTCTTT
>TRBJ2-3|.|12|TRBV2|few
CASRQGGDTQYF
TGTGCCAGCAGACAGGGTGGGGATACGCAGTATTTT
>TRBJ1-1|TRBD1|14|TRBV3-1|many
CASYPGTGGAEAFF
TGTGCCAGCTACCCCGGGACAGGAGGCGCTGAAGCTTTCTTT
>TRBJ2-2|TRBD2|15|TRBV9|.
CASSVGAGGGGELFF
TGTGCCAGCAGCGTAGGAGCGGGAGGAGGCGGGGAGCTGTTTTTT
>TRBJ2-7|.|12|TRBV29-1|many
CSVRGAVYEQYF
TGCAGCGTTAGGGGGGCTGTATACGAGCAGTACTTC
>TRBJ2-7|.|16|TRBV27|.
CASSVNTATSGYEQYF
TGTGCCAGCAGTGTTAATACAGCGACTTCGGGCTACGAGCAGTACTTC
>TRBJ1-1|.|15|TRBV9|few
CASSVDITLKTEAFF
TGTGCCAGCAGCGTAGATATCACACTCAAAACTGAAGCTTTCTTT
>TRBJ1-5|.|14|TRBV7-2|many
CASGREYSNQPQHF
TGTGCCAGCGGGCGAGAATATAGCAATCAGCCCCAGCATTTT
>TRBJ2-3|TRBD2|15|TRBV29-1|many
CSVAKSGGITDTQYF
TGCAGCGTTGCTAAAAGCGGGGGGATCACAGATACGCAGTATTTT
>TRBJ1-5|TRBD1|16|TRBV19|many
CASLANFGTGNQPQHF
TGTGCCAGCCTTGCTAATTTTGGGACAGGAAATCAGCCCCAGCATTTT
>TRBJ2-7|.|16|TRBV5-4|many
CASSPMGLVGSYEQYF
TGTGCCAGCAGCCCTATGGGACTTGTTGGGTCCTACGAGCAGTACTTC
>TRBJ2-1|.|14|TRBV20-1|.
CSARATYSLNEQFF
TGCAGTGCTAGAGCCACCTACAGCCTTAATGAGCAGTTCTTC
>TRBJ1-5|.|13|TRBV19|many
CASSWTDNQPQHF
TGTGCCAGTAGCTGGACAGACAATCAGCCCCAGCATTTT
>TRBJ2-2|TRBD2|16|TRBV7-8|few
CASSPTSGGYTGELFF
TGTGCCAGCAGCCCCACTAGCGGGGGATACACCGGGGAGCTGTTTTTT
>TRBJ2-7|TRBD1|13|TRBV5-4|many
CASSRQGADEQYF
TGTGCCAGCAGCCGACAGGGTGCTGACGAGCAGTACTTC
>TRBJ1-5|.|16|TRBV19|few
CASSIYGEGSNQPQHF
TGTGCCAGTAGTATTTACGGGGAAGGTAGCAATCAGCCCCAGCATTTT
>TRBJ1-5|.|14|TRBV3-1|many
CASSQGFNYQPQHF
TGTGCCAGCAGCCAAGGGTTCAATTATCAGCCCCAGCATTTT
>TRBJ2-3|.|13|TRBV27|many
CASSSARMTPQYF
TGTGCCAGCAGTTCAGCCCGGATGACACCCCAGTATTTT
>TRBJ1-5|.|13|TRBV6-6|.
CASSLQGNQPQHF
TGTGCCAGCAGTTTACAAGGCAATCAGCCCCAGCATTTT
>TRBJ1-2|TRBD1|12|TRBV28|few
CASSSAGTGFPF
TGTGCCAGCAGTTCCGCCGGGACAGGGTTTCCCTTC
>TRBJ1-5|.|13|TRBV6-1|many
CASSIRSHQPQHF
TGTGCCAGCAGCATCAGGTCCCATCAGCCCCAGCATTTT
>TRBJ1-1|.|15|TRBV9|few
CASSAPGRPNTEAFF
TGTGCCAGCAGCGCCCCAGGACGTCCGAACACTGAAGCTTTCTTT
>TRBJ1-4|.|16|TRBV20-1|.
CSAPRGGGGSNEELFF
TGCAGTGCTCCCCGGGGGGGTGGAGGTTCCAATGAAGAACTGTTTTTT
>TRBJ2-3|.|14|TRBV4-1|many
CASSQQKEGSTQYF
TGCGCCAGCAGCCAACAAAAGGAGGGTTCCACGCAGTATTTT
>TRBJ1-2|TRBD1|15|TRBV11-2|many
CASSSWDRANYGYTF
TGTGCCAGCAGCTCATGGGACAGGGCTAACTATGGCTACACCTTC
>TRBJ1-2|.|14|TRBV6-2/TRBV6-3|.
CASSFSRGDYGYTF
TGTGCCAGCAGTTTCTCGCGCGGGGACTATGGCTACACCTTC
>TRBJ2-7|.|12|TRBV6-1|many
CASSGTEYEQYF
TGTGCCAGCAGTGGGACGGAGTACGAGCAGTACTTC
>TRBJ1-2|TRBD1|15|TRBV4-1|few
CASSQWRDRDYGYTF
TGCGCCAGCAGCCAGTGGCGGGACAGGGACTATGGCTACACCTTC
>TRBJ2-5|.|10|TRBV16|many
CASGEKTQYF
TGTGCCAGCGGCGAGAAGACCCAGTACTTC